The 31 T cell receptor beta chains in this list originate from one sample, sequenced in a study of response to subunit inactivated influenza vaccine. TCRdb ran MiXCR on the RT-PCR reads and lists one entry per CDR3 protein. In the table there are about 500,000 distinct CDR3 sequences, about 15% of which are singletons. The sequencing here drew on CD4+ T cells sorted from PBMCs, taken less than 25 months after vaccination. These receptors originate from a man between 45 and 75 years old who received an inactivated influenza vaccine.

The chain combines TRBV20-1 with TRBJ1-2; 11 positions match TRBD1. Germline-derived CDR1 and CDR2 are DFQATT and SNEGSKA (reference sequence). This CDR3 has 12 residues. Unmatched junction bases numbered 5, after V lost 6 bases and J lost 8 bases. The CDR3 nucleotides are TGCAGTGCAGGACAGGGGGCCTCCGGCTACACCTTC. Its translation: CSAGQGASGYTF.

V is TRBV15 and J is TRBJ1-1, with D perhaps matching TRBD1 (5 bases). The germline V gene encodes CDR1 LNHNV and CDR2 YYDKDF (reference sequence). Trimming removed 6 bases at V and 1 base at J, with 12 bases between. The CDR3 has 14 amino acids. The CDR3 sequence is CATRKTVANTEAFF. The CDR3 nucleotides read TGTGCCACCAGAAAGACAGTGGCGAACACTGAAGCTTTCTTT.

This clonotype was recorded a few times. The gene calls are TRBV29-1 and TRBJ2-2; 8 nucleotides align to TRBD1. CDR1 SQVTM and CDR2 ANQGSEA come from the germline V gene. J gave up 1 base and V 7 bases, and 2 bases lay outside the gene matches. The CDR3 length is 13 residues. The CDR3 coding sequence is TGCAGCGCAGACAGGGGGAACACCGGGGAGCTGTTTTTT. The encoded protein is CSADRGNTGELFF.

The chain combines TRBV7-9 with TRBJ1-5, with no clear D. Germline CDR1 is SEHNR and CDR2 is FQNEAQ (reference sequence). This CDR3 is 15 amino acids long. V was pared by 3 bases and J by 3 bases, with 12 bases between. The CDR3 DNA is TGTGCCAGCAGCTTGGGGAACGTCCACAATCAGCCCCAGCATTTT. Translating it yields CASSLGNVHNQPQHF.

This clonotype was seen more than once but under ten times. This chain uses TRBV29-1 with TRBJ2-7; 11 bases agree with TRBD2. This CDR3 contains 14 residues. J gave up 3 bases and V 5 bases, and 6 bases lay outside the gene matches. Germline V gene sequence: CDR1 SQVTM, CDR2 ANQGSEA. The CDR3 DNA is TGCAGCGTTTCCGTAGCGGGAGGGCTCTACGAGCAGTACTTC. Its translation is CSVSVAGGLYEQYF.

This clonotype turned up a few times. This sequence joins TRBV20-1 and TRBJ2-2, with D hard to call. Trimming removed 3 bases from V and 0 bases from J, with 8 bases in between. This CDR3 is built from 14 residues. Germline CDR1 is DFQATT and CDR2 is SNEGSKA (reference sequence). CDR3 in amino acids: CSASPSANTGELFF. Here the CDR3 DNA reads TGCAGTGCTAGTCCCAGCGCGAACACCGGGGAGCTGTTTTTT.

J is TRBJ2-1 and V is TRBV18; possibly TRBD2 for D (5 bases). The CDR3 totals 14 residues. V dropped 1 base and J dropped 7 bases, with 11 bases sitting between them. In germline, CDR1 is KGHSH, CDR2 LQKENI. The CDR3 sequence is CASSPQRESNEQFF. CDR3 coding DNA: TGTGCCAGCTCACCACAGAGGGAGTCGAATGAGCAGTTCTTC.

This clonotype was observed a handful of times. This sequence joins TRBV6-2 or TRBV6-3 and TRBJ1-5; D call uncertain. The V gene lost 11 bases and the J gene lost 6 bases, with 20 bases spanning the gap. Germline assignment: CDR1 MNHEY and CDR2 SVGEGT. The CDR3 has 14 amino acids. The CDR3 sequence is CAGSSGWEGQPQHF. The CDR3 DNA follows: TGTGCCGGAAGCAGTGGATGGGAAGGTCAGCCCCAGCATTTT.

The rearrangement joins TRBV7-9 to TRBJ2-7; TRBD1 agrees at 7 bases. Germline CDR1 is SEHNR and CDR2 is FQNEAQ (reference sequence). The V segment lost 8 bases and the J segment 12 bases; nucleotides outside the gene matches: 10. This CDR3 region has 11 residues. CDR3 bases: TGTGCCAGCTCCATGGCCAGGGGGATGTACTTC. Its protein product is CASSMARGMYF. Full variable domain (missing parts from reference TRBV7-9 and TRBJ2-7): DTGVSQNPRHKITKRGQNVTFRCDPISEHNRLYWYRQTLGQGPEFLTYFQNEAQLEKSRLLSDRFSAERPKGSFSTLEIQRTEQGDSAMYLCASSMARGMYFGPGTRLTVT.

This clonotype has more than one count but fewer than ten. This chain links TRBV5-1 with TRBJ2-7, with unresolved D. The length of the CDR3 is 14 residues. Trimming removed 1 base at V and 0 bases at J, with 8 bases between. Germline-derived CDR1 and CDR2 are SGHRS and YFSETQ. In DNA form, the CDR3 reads TGCGCCAGCAGCTTGACAGCTAGCTCCTACGAGCAGTACTTC. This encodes CASSLTASSYEQYF.

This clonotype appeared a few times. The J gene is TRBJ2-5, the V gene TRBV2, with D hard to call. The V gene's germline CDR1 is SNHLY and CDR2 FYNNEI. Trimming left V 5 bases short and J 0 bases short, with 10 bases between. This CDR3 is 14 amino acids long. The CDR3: CASSSTTYQETQYF. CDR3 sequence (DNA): TGTGCCAGCAGTTCGACAACGTACCAAGAGACCCAGTACTTC.

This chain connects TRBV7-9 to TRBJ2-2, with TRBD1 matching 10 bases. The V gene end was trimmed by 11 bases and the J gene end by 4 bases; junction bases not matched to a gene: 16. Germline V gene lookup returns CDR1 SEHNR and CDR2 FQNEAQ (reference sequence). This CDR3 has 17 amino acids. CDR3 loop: CACTGTGASLGTGELFF. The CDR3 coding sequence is TGTGCCTGCACCGGGACAGGGGCGTCATTGGGCACCGGGGAGCTGTTTTTT.

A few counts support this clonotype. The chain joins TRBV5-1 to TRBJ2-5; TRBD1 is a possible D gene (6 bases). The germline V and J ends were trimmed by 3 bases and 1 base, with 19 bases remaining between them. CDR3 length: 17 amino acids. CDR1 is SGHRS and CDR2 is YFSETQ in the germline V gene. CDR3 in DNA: TGCGCCAGCAGCTCTACCCCGGGACAAGGCCTCCAAGAGACCCAGTACTTC. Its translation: CASSSTPGQGLQETQYF.

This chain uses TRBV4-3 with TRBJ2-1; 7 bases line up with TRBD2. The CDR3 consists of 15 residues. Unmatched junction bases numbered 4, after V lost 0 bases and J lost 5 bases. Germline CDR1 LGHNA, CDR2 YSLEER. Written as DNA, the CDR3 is TGCGCCAGCAGCCAAGATGCCGGGAGGCACAATGAGCAGTTCTTC. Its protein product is CASSQDAGRHNEQFF.

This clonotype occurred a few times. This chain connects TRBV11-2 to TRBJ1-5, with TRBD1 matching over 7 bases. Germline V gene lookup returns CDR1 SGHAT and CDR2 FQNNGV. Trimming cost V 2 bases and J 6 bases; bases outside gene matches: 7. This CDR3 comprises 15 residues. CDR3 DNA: TGTGCCAGCAGCTTAAGCCCACAGGGGAGTCAGCCCCAGCATTTT. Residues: CASSLSPQGSQPQHF.

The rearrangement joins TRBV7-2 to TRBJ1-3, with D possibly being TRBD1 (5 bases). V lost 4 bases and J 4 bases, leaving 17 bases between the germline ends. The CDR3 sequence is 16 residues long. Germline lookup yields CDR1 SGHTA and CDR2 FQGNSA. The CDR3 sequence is CASSSRWSGKGNTIYF. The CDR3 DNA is TGTGCCAGCAGCTCCCGTTGGTCAGGGAAGGGAAACACCATATATTTT. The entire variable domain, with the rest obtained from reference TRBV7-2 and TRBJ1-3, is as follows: GAGVSQSPSNKVTEKGKDVELRCDPISGHTALYWYRQSLGQGLEFLIYFQGNSAPDKSGLPSDRFSAERTGGSVSTLTIQRTQQEDSAVYLCASSSRWSGKGNTIYFGEGSWLTVV.

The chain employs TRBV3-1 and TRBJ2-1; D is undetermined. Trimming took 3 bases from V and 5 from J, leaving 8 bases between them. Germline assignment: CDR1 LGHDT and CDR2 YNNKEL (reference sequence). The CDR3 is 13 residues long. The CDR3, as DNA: TGTGCCAGCAGCCAGATGCTCAACAATGAGCAGTTCTTC. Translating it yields CASSQMLNNEQFF.

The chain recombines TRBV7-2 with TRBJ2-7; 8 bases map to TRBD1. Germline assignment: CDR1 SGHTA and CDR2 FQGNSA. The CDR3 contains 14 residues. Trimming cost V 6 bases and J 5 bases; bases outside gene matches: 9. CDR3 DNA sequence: TGTGCCAGCAGTTCTGGACAGGGAAGAAACGAGCAGTACTTC. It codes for CASSSGQGRNEQYF.

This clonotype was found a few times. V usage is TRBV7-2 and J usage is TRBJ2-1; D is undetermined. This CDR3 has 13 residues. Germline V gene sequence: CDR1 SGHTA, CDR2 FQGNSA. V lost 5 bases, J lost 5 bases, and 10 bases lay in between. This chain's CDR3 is CASSRPGNNEQFF. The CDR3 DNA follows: TGTGCCAGCAGCCGTCCGGGCAACAATGAGCAGTTCTTC.

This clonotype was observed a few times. The CDR3 DNA is TGTGCCAGCAGTGGGGACATAACCTATGGCTACACCTTC. Protein sequence: CASSGDITYGYTF. V and J are TRBV6-1 and TRBJ1-2; D might be TRBD1 (6 bases). The CDR3 consists of 13 residues. V was trimmed by 4 bases and J by 4 bases, leaving 10 bases between them. The germline gives CDR1 MNHNS, CDR2 SASEGT.

The CDR3 spells CASSQVTGGELFF. In nucleotides, the CDR3 is TGTGCCAGCAGCCAAGTCACTGGGGGGGAGCTGTTTTTT. The V call is TRBV3-1, the J call TRBJ2-2; D not resolved. The germline gives CDR1 LGHDT, CDR2 YNNKEL (reference sequence). V was cut by 1 base and J by 8 bases, with 8 bases left in between. The CDR3 contains 13 residues.

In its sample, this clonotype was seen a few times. The chain's CDR3 is CAISDSRASSYNEQFF. The CDR3 coding sequence is TGTGCCATCAGTGATAGCAGGGCCAGCTCCTACAATGAGCAGTTCTTC. V and J are TRBV10-3 and TRBJ2-1; TRBD1 might be the D (5 bases). Germline values: CDR1 ENHRY, CDR2 SYGVKD. The V end was cut by 3 bases, the J end by 0 bases, with 12 bases between. The length of the CDR3 is 16 residues.

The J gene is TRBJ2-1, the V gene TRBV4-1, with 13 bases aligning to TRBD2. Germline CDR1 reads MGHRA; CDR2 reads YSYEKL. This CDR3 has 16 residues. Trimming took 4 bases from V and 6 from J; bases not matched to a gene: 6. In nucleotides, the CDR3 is TGCGCCAGCAGCCGCCACACTAGCGGGAGGGCCAATGAGCAGTTCTTC. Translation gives CASSRHTSGRANEQFF.

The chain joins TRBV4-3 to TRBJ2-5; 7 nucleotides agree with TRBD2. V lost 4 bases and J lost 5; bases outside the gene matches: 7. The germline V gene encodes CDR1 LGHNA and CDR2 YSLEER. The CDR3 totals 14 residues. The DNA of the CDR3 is TGCGCCAGCAGCCGGAACGGGAGGCGTGAGACCCAGTACTTC. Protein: CASSRNGRRETQYF.

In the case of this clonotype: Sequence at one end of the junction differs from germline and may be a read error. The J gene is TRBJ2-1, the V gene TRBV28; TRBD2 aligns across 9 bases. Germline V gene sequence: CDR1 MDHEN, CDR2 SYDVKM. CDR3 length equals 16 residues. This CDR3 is CASRYTGTSSYNEQFF. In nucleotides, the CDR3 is TGTGCCAGCAGATATACCGGGACTAGCTCCTACAATGAGCAGTTTTTC. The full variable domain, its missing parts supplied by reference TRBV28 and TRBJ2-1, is DVKVTQSSRYLVKRTGEKVFLECVQDMDHENMFWYRQDPGLGLRLIYFSYDVKMKEKGDIPEGYSVSREKKERFSLILESASTNQTSMYLCASRYTGTSSYNEQFFGPGTRLTVL.

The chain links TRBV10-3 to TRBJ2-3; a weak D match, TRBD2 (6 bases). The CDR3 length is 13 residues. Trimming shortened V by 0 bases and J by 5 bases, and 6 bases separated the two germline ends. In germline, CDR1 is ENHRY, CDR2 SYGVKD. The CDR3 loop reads CAISESGGDTQYF. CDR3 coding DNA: TGTGCCATCAGTGAGTCGGGGGGAGATACGCAGTATTTT.

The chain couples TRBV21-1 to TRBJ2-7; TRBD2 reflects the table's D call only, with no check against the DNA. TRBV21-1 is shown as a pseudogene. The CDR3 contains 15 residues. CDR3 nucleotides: TGTGCCAGCAGCAAAGAGTGGACTAGCGGGTACGAGCAGTACTTC. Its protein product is CASSKEWTSGYEQYF.

The CDR3 region is CATSDPSLTQYF. The CDR3 coding sequence is TGTGCCACCAGTGATCCCTCTCTTACGCAGTATTTT. The chain is built from TRBV24-1 and TRBJ2-3; D is ambiguous. The CDR3 consists of 12 residues. Germline V CDR1 and CDR2: KGHDR, SFDVKD. V lost 3 bases, J lost 8 bases, and 8 bases lay in between.

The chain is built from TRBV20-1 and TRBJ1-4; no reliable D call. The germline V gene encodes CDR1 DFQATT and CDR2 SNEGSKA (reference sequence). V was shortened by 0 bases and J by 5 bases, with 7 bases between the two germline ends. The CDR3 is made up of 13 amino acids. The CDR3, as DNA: TGCAGTGCTAGAGATGCCCAGAATGAAAAACTGTTTTTT. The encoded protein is CSARDAQNEKLFF.

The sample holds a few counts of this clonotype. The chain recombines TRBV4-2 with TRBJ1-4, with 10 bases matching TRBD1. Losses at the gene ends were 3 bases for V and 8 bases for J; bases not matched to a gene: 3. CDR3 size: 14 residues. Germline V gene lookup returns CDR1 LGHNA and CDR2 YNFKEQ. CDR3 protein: CASSQRTGGEKLFF. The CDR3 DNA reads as TGTGCCAGCAGCCAGCGGACAGGGGGGGAAAAACTGTTTTTT.

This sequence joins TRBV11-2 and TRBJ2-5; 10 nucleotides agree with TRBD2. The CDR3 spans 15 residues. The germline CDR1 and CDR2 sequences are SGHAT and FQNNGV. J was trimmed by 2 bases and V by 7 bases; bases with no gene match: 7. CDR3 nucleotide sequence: TGTGCCAGCACCCTAGCGGGAGTAGGTCAAGAGACCCAGTACTTC. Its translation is CASTLAGVGQETQYF.